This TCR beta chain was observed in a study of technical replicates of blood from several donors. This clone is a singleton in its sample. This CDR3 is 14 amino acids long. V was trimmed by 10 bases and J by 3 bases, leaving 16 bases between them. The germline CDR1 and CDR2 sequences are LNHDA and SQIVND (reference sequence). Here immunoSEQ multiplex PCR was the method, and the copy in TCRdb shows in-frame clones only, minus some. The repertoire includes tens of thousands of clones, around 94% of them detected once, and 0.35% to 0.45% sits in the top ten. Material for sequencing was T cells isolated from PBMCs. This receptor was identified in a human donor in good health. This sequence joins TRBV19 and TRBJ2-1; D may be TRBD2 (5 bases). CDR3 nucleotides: TGTGCCACTTGCGAGTCGGGGATCTACAATGAGCAGTTCTTC. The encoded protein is CATCESGIYNEQFF.